This is a list of T cell receptor beta chains from one sample in a study of T cell responses to AZD1222 COVID-19 vaccine. Assay used: immunoSEQ multiplex PCR; TCRdb lists only in-frame clones, some missing. The sample yields 79,000 or so clones, around nine tenths seen once. Sequenced here: peripheral blood, sampled 28 days after the second AZD1222 dose. The receptor set was obtained from an adult who received the AZD1222 COVID-19 vaccine. CDR3s include the opening cysteine and the closing phenylalanine or tryptophan. The D gene is left open where the match is weak. Rows give clone size only sometimes, using once, few, many, or a class for an expanded clone.

.	TRBV4-3	TRBJ1-6	.	TGCGCCAGCAGCCAAGATGCTCGGAACTCCTATAATTCACCCCTCCACTTT	CASSQDARNSYNSPLHF
TRBD2	TRBV6-1	TRBJ2-3	.	TGTGCCAGCAGTGACGGGGGGGCCACAGATACGCAGTATTTT	CASSDGGATDTQYF
TRBD2	TRBV9	TRBJ2-2	.	TGTGCCAGCAGCGTAGTACCGGGGGGGCCTGCCGGGGAGCTGTTTTTT	CASSVVPGGPAGELFF
TRBD1	TRBV15	TRBJ2-7	.	TGTGCCACCAGCAGGACCCGGGACAGTTGGTCTCAGTACTTC	CATSRTRDSWSQYF
TRBD1	TRBV6-5	TRBJ1-2	.	TGTGCCAGCACCAGATTGGGACAGGACTATGGCTACACCTTC	CASTRLGQDYGYTF
.	TRBV25-1	TRBJ1-5	.	TGTGCCAGCAGTGAAAATAGGGGAGGTCAGCCCCAGCATTTT	CASSENRGGQPQHF
TRBD1	TRBV6-5	TRBJ1-2	once	TGTGCCAGCAGTCATTCCGGGACAGACTATGGCTACACCTTC	CASSHSGTDYGYTF
.	TRBV30	TRBJ1-2	few	TGTGCCTGGAGACAGCCGAGGGACTATGGCTACACCTTC	CAWRQPRDYGYTF
.	TRBV11-3	TRBJ2-7	few	TGTGCCAGCAGCCCGGAGGACAGCCACCACTCCTACGAGCAGTACTTC	CASSPEDSHHSYEQYF
.	TRBV2	TRBJ1-5	.	TGTGCCAGCAGTGAGCGACAAAGCAATCAGCCCCAGCATTTT	CASSERQSNQPQHF
.	TRBV6-5	TRBJ2-2	.	TGTGCCGGCACAACAGGACACACCGGGGAGCTGTTTTTT	CAGTTGHTGELFF
.	TRBV4-2	TRBJ1-1	.	TGTGCCAGCAGCCAAGTTCAAGGAGGGGGTAAGATACGAAACACTGAAGCTTTCTTT	CASSQVQGGGKIRNTEAFF
.	TRBV6-2/TRBV6-3	TRBJ2-7	once	TGTGCCAGCAGTTACGCGCTCCAACGCAGCCTCTACGAGCAGTACTTC	CASSYALQRSLYEQYF
.	TRBV7-3	TRBJ1-6	.	TGTGCCAGCAGCTTATACAGGGTACATAATTCACCCCTCCACTTT	CASSLYRVHNSPLHF
TRBD2	TRBV5-6	TRBJ2-3	.	TGTGCCAGCAGCTTGACTAGCGGGGGGGCCGGTGAGGGCACAGATACGCAGTATTTT	CASSLTSGGAGEGTDTQYF
TRBD2	TRBV5-5	TRBJ2-5	.	TGTGCCAGCAGGCCCCGGCGGGGGTATGAGACCCAGTACTTC	CASRPRRGYETQYF
.	TRBV19	TRBJ1-1	.	TGTGCCAGTAGTATAAGTGGGGTGTCCCCCACTGAAGCTTTCTTT	CASSISGVSPTEAFF
TRBD1	TRBV29-1	TRBJ1-6	once	TGCAGCGTCCGGGACAGGGGGAAATATAATTCACCCCTCCACTTT	CSVRDRGKYNSPLHF
TRBD1	TRBV9	TRBJ2-7	.	TGTGCCAGCAGCGTAGTCGGGACAGGGTCTTCCGAGCAGTACTTC	CASSVVGTGSSEQYF
.	TRBV29-1	TRBJ2-1	.	TGCAGCGTGGGGACCGACTGGGAGCAGTTCTTC	CSVGTDWEQFF
.	TRBV3-1/TRBV3-2	TRBJ1-1	.	TGTGCCAGCAGCCAGGGGGGCACCACTGAAGCTTTCTTT	CASSQGGTTEAFF
.	TRBV6-4	TRBJ2-7	once	TGTGCCAGCAGCGAGCCGCCGGCAGGGGCTTACGAGCAGTACTTC	CASSEPPAGAYEQYF
.	TRBV5-1	TRBJ1-4	.	TGCGCCAGCAGCTTGGGAGTCAGGGAGGGCGAAAAACTGTTTTTT	CASSLGVREGEKLFF
.	TRBV4-1	TRBJ2-1	.	TGCGCCAGCAGCCAGCCTTCAAGGGAAGCGCTCTCCCGCACCTACAATGAGCAGTTCTTC	CASSQPSREALSRTYNEQFF
.	TRBV6-1	TRBJ1-3	.	TGTGCCAGCAGTGAAGGAGTCGGAGCCGGAAACACCATATATTTT	CASSEGVGAGNTIYF
.	TRBV2	TRBJ2-6	.	TGTGCCACCGAAACGACAGTGATCCGTGGGGGGGCCAACGTCCTGACTTTC	CATETTVIRGGANVLTF
TRBD1	TRBV6-1	TRBJ2-3	.	TGTGCCAGCAGTGAAGCAGGGGGCGCAGATACGCAGTATTTT	CASSEAGGADTQYF
.	TRBV3-1/TRBV3-2	TRBJ2-2	.	TGTGCCAGCAGCCACAGGCGGGGGCGGAACACCGGGGAGCTGTTTTTT	CASSHRRGRNTGELFF
.	TRBV11-2	TRBJ1-2	.	TGTGCCAGCAACGCGGGGAACTATGGCTACACCTTC	CASNAGNYGYTF
.	TRBV28	TRBJ2-1	.	TGTGCCAGCACCCATATGGACAGCTTCCTCAACAATGAGCAGTTCTTC	CASTHMDSFLNNEQFF
.	TRBV4-3	TRBJ1-2	.	TGCGCCAGCAGCCAAGAGGATATTAACTATGGCTACACCTTC	CASSQEDINYGYTF
.	TRBV3-1/TRBV3-2	TRBJ1-6	.	TGTGCCAGCAGCCAAGTCGCAGGCCGTAATTCACCCCTCCACTTT	CASSQVAGRNSPLHF
TRBD2	TRBV7-3	TRBJ2-1	.	TGTGCCAGCACCCCTAGCGGGGGGCAATACAATGAGCAGTTCTTC	CASTPSGGQYNEQFF
.	TRBV9	TRBJ2-7	.	TGTGCCAGCAGCGTAGCCCTCGGGGGAGAGGGACGCTACGAGCAGTACTTC	CASSVALGGEGRYEQYF
.	TRBV4-3	TRBJ2-7	.	TGCGCCAGCAGCCAAGATGAGGCCTACGAGCAGTACTTC	CASSQDEAYEQYF
.	TRBV6-2/TRBV6-3	TRBJ2-7	once	TGTGCCAGCAGCCAACCTGGGGTACCGGACGAGCAGTACTTC	CASSQPGVPDEQYF
.	TRBV6-5	TRBJ2-5	.	TGTGCCACCTATCAACATTCGGGGCGGGAGACCCAGTACTTC	CATYQHSGRETQYF
TRBD2	TRBV3-1/TRBV3-2	TRBJ2-4	few	TGTGCCAGCAGCCAAGATTCGGGACTAGCGGGGGGCCGACAGTACTTC	CASSQDSGLAGGRQYF
TRBD1	TRBV5-1	TRBJ1-2	.	TGCGCCAGCAGCTCCTCCGACAGGGTCCATGGCTACACCTTC	CASSSSDRVHGYTF
.	TRBV7-9	TRBJ1-4	.	TGTGCCAGCACCTCACAGGGAGAACTGTTTTTT	CASTSQGELFF
.	TRBV19	TRBJ1-2	.	TGTGCCAGTAAAAAGGGGGGCATCGACCTGGGCTGGGGCTACACCTTC	CASKKGGIDLGWGYTF
.	TRBV29-1	TRBJ1-2	.	TGCAGCGTTGTGCCCTGGACGGACCTTTATGGCTACACCTTC	CSVVPWTDLYGYTF
TRBD2	TRBV4-2	TRBJ2-1	.	TGTGCCAGCAGCCATTTTCTAGCGGGCGAAGAGTTCAATGAGCAGTTCTTC	CASSHFLAGEEFNEQFF
.	TRBV4-1	TRBJ2-2	.	TGCGCCAGCAGCCAAGGGGGTCACACCGGGGAGCTGTTTTTT	CASSQGGHTGELFF
.	TRBV7-3	TRBJ2-1	.	TGTGCCAGCAGCCCTCTAGGGGGAGCGGATGAGCAGTTCTTC	CASSPLGGADEQFF
.	TRBV6-5	TRBJ2-1	.	TGTGCCAGCCGAGTACAGGGTCCCTCCTACAATGAGCAGTTCTTC	CASRVQGPSYNEQFF
TRBD1	TRBV12-3/TRBV12-4	TRBJ2-5	.	TGTGCCAGCAATTTTGGGACAGAAGAGACCCAGTACTTC	CASNFGTEETQYF
TRBD2	TRBV7-9	TRBJ2-1	.	TGTGCCAGCAGCCGCCGAGGGGCGGGGGGCTACAATGAGCAGTTCTTC	CASSRRGAGGYNEQFF
.	TRBV10-3	TRBJ1-1	.	TGTGCCATCAGTAACCGGGAGAACACTGAAGCTTTCTTT	CAISNRENTEAFF
.	TRBV11-2	TRBJ2-1	.	TGTGCCAGCAGCGTCGACCTGAACAATGAGCAGTTCTTC	CASSVDLNNEQFF